A selection of T cell receptor beta chains follows, all from one sample in a study of T cell clonotyping in hematopoietic cell transplantation. Clones were read by immunoSEQ multiplex PCR, and TCRdb kept only the in-frame ones, dropping some. Here the sample spans 46,000 or so clones, under 90% being singletons. The specimen was peripheral blood mononuclear cells, collected before stem cell transplant. The receptor set was obtained from a man in his sixties with biphenotypic leukemia. Some clones in this sample may be carry-over from other donors' samples. Both conserved end residues are part of each CDR3. The D gene is left open where the match is weak. Clone size is stated in some rows and not others, as once, few, many or a class when expanded.

d_call: TRBD1
clone_size: -
j_call: TRBJ1-5
v_call: TRBV2
cdr3_aa: CASNWDSGQPQHF
cdr3_nt: TGTGCCAGCAATTGGGACAGCGGTCAGCCCCAGCATTTT

d_call: -
clone_size: -
j_call: TRBJ1-5
v_call: TRBV7-8
cdr3_aa: CASSPSFGVGQPQHF
cdr3_nt: TGTGCCAGCAGCCCGTCTTTTGGGGTCGGGCAGCCCCAGCATTTT

d_call: -
clone_size: -
j_call: TRBJ2-7
v_call: TRBV6-1
cdr3_aa: CASSPGMPYEQYF
cdr3_nt: TGTGCCAGCAGCCCCGGGATGCCCTACGAGCAGTACTTC

d_call: -
clone_size: -
j_call: TRBJ2-7
v_call: TRBV2
cdr3_aa: CASSKLRAYEQYF
cdr3_nt: TGTGCCAGCAGTAAGCTAAGAGCCTACGAGCAGTACTTC

d_call: TRBD2
clone_size: once
j_call: TRBJ2-3
v_call: TRBV29-1
cdr3_aa: CSVVGGASTDTQYF
cdr3_nt: TGCAGCGTTGTCGGGGGGGCGAGCACAGATACGCAGTATTTT

d_call: -
clone_size: -
j_call: TRBJ2-2
v_call: TRBV10-3
cdr3_aa: CAISSRSTVDTGELFF
cdr3_nt: TGTGCCATCTCCAGTAGAAGTACGGTCGACACCGGGGAGCTGTTTTTT

d_call: -
clone_size: -
j_call: TRBJ2-7
v_call: TRBV5-6
cdr3_aa: CASSSEAGHLSYEQYF
cdr3_nt: TGTGCCAGCAGCTCTGAAGCGGGACATCTCTCCTACGAGCAGTACTTC

d_call: -
clone_size: once
j_call: TRBJ1-2
v_call: TRBV5-6
cdr3_aa: CASSRDLRNYGYTF
cdr3_nt: TGTGCCAGCAGCCGGGACCTAAGGAACTATGGCTACACCTTC

d_call: -
clone_size: -
j_call: TRBJ2-1
v_call: TRBV28
cdr3_aa: CASSAPTLDYNEQFF
cdr3_nt: TGTGCCAGCTCGGCCCCAACTTTGGACTACAATGAGCAGTTCTTC

d_call: TRBD2
clone_size: -
j_call: TRBJ2-3
v_call: TRBV7-9
cdr3_aa: CAGGTSGNTDTQYF
cdr3_nt: TGTGCCGGCGGGACTAGCGGTAACACAGATACGCAGTATTTT

d_call: TRBD1
clone_size: -
j_call: TRBJ1-1
v_call: TRBV28
cdr3_aa: CASSRGGRNTEAFF
cdr3_nt: TGTGCCAGCAGCCGAGGGGGCAGAAACACTGAAGCTTTCTTT

d_call: TRBD2
clone_size: -
j_call: TRBJ2-5
v_call: TRBV7-7
cdr3_aa: CASSPERERKTQYF
cdr3_nt: TGTGCTAGCAGCCCCGAGCGGGAGAGAAAGACCCAGTACTTC

d_call: TRBD1
clone_size: -
j_call: TRBJ1-2
v_call: TRBV19
cdr3_aa: CASSRDRGNYGYTF
cdr3_nt: TGTGCCAGTAGCCGGGACAGGGGAAACTATGGCTACACCTTC

d_call: TRBD1
clone_size: -
j_call: TRBJ1-2
v_call: TRBV5-6
cdr3_aa: CASSLETGVYGYTF
cdr3_nt: TGTGCCAGCAGCTTAGAAACAGGGGTTTATGGCTACACCTTC

d_call: -
clone_size: -
j_call: TRBJ2-1
v_call: TRBV2
cdr3_aa: CASRGSWRESSYNEQFF
cdr3_nt: TGTGCCAGCAGGGGGTCCTGGAGGGAGAGCTCCTACAATGAGCAGTTCTTC

d_call: -
clone_size: -
j_call: TRBJ2-7
v_call: TRBV5-1
cdr3_aa: CASSLATGSTSEQYF
cdr3_nt: TGCGCCAGCAGCTTGGCAACAGGTTCCACCTCCGAGCAGTACTTC

d_call: TRBD2
clone_size: -
j_call: TRBJ2-7
v_call: TRBV4-1
cdr3_aa: CASSHGLANYEQYF
cdr3_nt: TGCGCCAGCAGCCACGGACTAGCCAACTACGAGCAGTACTTC

d_call: TRBD2
clone_size: -
j_call: TRBJ2-2
v_call: TRBV11-3
cdr3_aa: CASRSGRAGELFF
cdr3_nt: TGTGCCAGCAGAAGCGGGAGGGCCGGGGAGCTGTTTTTT

d_call: TRBD2
clone_size: -
j_call: TRBJ2-1
v_call: TRBV7-4
cdr3_aa: CASSHGTSGRNNEQFF
cdr3_nt: TGTGCCAGCAGCCATGGGACTAGCGGGAGGAACAATGAGCAGTTCTTC

d_call: -
clone_size: once
j_call: TRBJ1-2
v_call: TRBV4-1
cdr3_aa: CASSQDIWDTSNYGYTF
cdr3_nt: TGCGCCAGCAGCCAAGATATTTGGGACACTTCTAACTATGGCTACACCTTC

d_call: -
clone_size: -
j_call: TRBJ1-3
v_call: TRBV5-6
cdr3_aa: CASSPTKGVGNTIYF
cdr3_nt: TGTGCCAGCAGCCCAACGAAGGGGGTCGGAAACACCATATATTTT

d_call: -
clone_size: -
j_call: TRBJ1-2
v_call: TRBV6-5
cdr3_aa: CASSYSTGDGYTF
cdr3_nt: TGTGCCAGCAGTTACTCAACGGGGGATGGCTACACCTTC

d_call: -
clone_size: -
j_call: TRBJ2-2
v_call: TRBV30
cdr3_aa: CAWSRDMRNTGELFF
cdr3_nt: TGTGCCTGGAGTAGGGACATGCGGAACACCGGGGAGCTGTTTTTT

d_call: -
clone_size: -
j_call: TRBJ2-5
v_call: TRBV7-2
cdr3_aa: CASSPDRQETQYF
cdr3_nt: TGTGCCAGCAGCCCGGACAGACAAGAGACCCAGTACTTC

d_call: -
clone_size: -
j_call: TRBJ1-1
v_call: TRBV19
cdr3_aa: CASSLAGGTEAFF
cdr3_nt: TGTGCCAGTAGTCTCGCGGGGGGCACTGAAGCTTTCTTT

d_call: -
clone_size: -
j_call: TRBJ1-2
v_call: TRBV19
cdr3_aa: CASGQFDYGYTF
cdr3_nt: TGTGCCAGTGGACAGTTTGACTATGGCTACACCTTC

d_call: -
clone_size: -
j_call: TRBJ2-5
v_call: TRBV11-2
cdr3_aa: CASSLVRRETQYF
cdr3_nt: TGTGCCAGCAGCTTAGTCCGGAGGGAGACCCAGTACTTC

d_call: TRBD1
clone_size: -
j_call: TRBJ1-5
v_call: TRBV6-1
cdr3_aa: CASRTGSGNQPQHF
cdr3_nt: TGTGCCAGCAGGACAGGGTCGGGCAATCAGCCCCAGCATTTT

d_call: TRBD2
clone_size: -
j_call: TRBJ2-5
v_call: TRBV7-6
cdr3_aa: CASSLASGGGETQYF
cdr3_nt: TGTGCCAGCAGCTTAGCCAGCGGGGGTGGAGAGACCCAGTACTTC

d_call: -
clone_size: -
j_call: TRBJ1-4
v_call: TRBV2
cdr3_aa: CASSEARGSVEKLFF
cdr3_nt: TGTGCCAGCAGTGAAGCGAGGGGTAGTGTTGAAAAACTGTTTTTT

d_call: TRBD1
clone_size: -
j_call: TRBJ2-3
v_call: TRBV2
cdr3_aa: CASSETGGRDTQYF
cdr3_nt: TGTGCCAGCAGTGAGACAGGGGGGCGAGATACGCAGTATTTT

d_call: -
clone_size: -
j_call: TRBJ2-7
v_call: TRBV30
cdr3_aa: CAWTGWSSYEQYF
cdr3_nt: TGTGCCTGGACAGGGTGGAGCTCCTACGAGCAGTACTTC

d_call: TRBD2
clone_size: -
j_call: TRBJ2-7
v_call: TRBV10-2
cdr3_aa: CATNGPVGEREGFYEQYF
cdr3_nt: TGCGCCACCAACGGCCCCGTGGGGGAGCGGGAGGGCTTCTACGAGCAGTACTTC

d_call: TRBD1
clone_size: -
j_call: TRBJ1-1
v_call: TRBV30
cdr3_aa: CAWGDRGYEAFF
cdr3_nt: TGTGCCTGGGGAGACAGGGGGTATGAAGCTTTCTTT

d_call: -
clone_size: -
j_call: TRBJ2-5
v_call: TRBV11-2
cdr3_aa: CASSLAVGTQYF
cdr3_nt: TGTGCCAGCAGCTTAGCTGTGGGGACCCAGTACTTC

d_call: TRBD1
clone_size: -
j_call: TRBJ1-1
v_call: TRBV5-6
cdr3_aa: CASSLGGTDKAFF
cdr3_nt: TGTGCCAGCAGCTTGGGGGGGACAGACAAAGCTTTCTTT

d_call: TRBD1
clone_size: few
j_call: TRBJ2-7
v_call: TRBV4-1
cdr3_aa: CASSQSTGTATYEQYF
cdr3_nt: TGCGCCAGCAGCCAATCTACCGGGACAGCTACCTACGAGCAGTACTTC

d_call: -
clone_size: few
j_call: TRBJ2-3
v_call: TRBV14
cdr3_aa: CASSQGSTDTQYF
cdr3_nt: TGTGCCAGCAGCCAAGGAAGCACAGATACGCAGTATTTT

d_call: -
clone_size: -
j_call: TRBJ2-5
v_call: TRBV28
cdr3_aa: CASRASLGGETQYF
cdr3_nt: TGTGCCAGCCGTGCCAGCCTGGGAGGAGAGACCCAGTACTTC

d_call: TRBD2
clone_size: -
j_call: TRBJ2-3
v_call: TRBV2
cdr3_aa: CASREREGTDTQYF
cdr3_nt: TGTGCCAGCAGGGAGCGGGAGGGCACAGATACGCAGTATTTT

d_call: TRBD2
clone_size: few
j_call: TRBJ2-2
v_call: TRBV6-1
cdr3_aa: CASSESSGGPGELFF
cdr3_nt: TGTGCCAGCAGTGAATCAAGCGGGGGGCCCGGGGAGCTGTTTTTT

d_call: -
clone_size: -
j_call: TRBJ2-3
v_call: TRBV2
cdr3_aa: CASTQLGTRTDTQYF
cdr3_nt: TGTGCCAGCACCCAACTAGGGACACGCACAGATACGCAGTATTTT

d_call: TRBD1
clone_size: -
j_call: TRBJ1-2
v_call: TRBV29-1
cdr3_aa: CSVELMGETGMGYRVYTF
cdr3_nt: TGCAGCGTTGAGTTGATGGGGGAGACAGGGATGGGATATAGGGTCTACACCTTC

d_call: -
clone_size: -
j_call: TRBJ1-2
v_call: TRBV19
cdr3_aa: CASRVGDYGYTF
cdr3_nt: TGTGCCAGTAGAGTTGGGGATTATGGCTACACCTTC

d_call: TRBD2
clone_size: -
j_call: TRBJ2-5
v_call: TRBV5-1
cdr3_aa: CASRYGTLAGGLQETQYF
cdr3_nt: TGCGCCAGCAGGTACGGCACGCTAGCGGGAGGGCTCCAAGAGACCCAGTACTTC

d_call: -
clone_size: -
j_call: TRBJ1-1
v_call: TRBV5-4
cdr3_aa: CASSLNRQGNTEAFF
cdr3_nt: TGTGCCAGCAGCTTGAACAGGCAGGGCAACACTGAAGCTTTCTTT

d_call: -
clone_size: -
j_call: TRBJ2-7
v_call: TRBV6-5
cdr3_aa: CASTNDGIPYEQYF
cdr3_nt: TGTGCCAGCACTAACGACGGAATCCCCTACGAGCAGTACTTC

d_call: -
clone_size: -
j_call: TRBJ1-4
v_call: TRBV9
cdr3_aa: CASSVGRRVGEKLFF
cdr3_nt: TGTGCCAGCAGCGTCGGGCGCAGGGTAGGAGAAAAACTGTTTTTT

d_call: -
clone_size: once
j_call: TRBJ2-5
v_call: TRBV28
cdr3_aa: CASRIDGGQETQYF
cdr3_nt: TGTGCCAGCAGAATAGACGGGGGCCAAGAGACCCAGTACTTC

d_call: -
clone_size: once
j_call: TRBJ2-7
v_call: TRBV13
cdr3_aa: CASSIPGTPTSYEQYF
cdr3_nt: TGTGCCAGCAGCATCCCCGGGACCCCTACCTCCTACGAGCAGTACTTC

d_call: TRBD2
clone_size: -
j_call: TRBJ2-1
v_call: TRBV30
cdr3_aa: CAWSPPGLGYLEQFF
cdr3_nt: TGTGCCTGGAGTCCCCCGGGACTAGGCTATCTTGAGCAGTTCTTC

d_call: -
clone_size: -
j_call: TRBJ2-5
v_call: TRBV29-1
cdr3_aa: CSVRLEETQYF
cdr3_nt: TGCAGCGTTAGGCTGGAAGAGACCCAGTACTTC

d_call: TRBD1
clone_size: -
j_call: TRBJ1-1
v_call: TRBV4-2
cdr3_aa: CASSQEDPVDRIEAFF
cdr3_nt: TGTGCCAGCAGCCAAGAAGATCCGGTGGACAGGATCGAAGCTTTCTTT

d_call: TRBD1
clone_size: -
j_call: TRBJ1-1
v_call: TRBV30
cdr3_aa: CAWVDRVRDTEAFF
cdr3_nt: TGTGCCTGGGTGGACAGGGTAAGGGACACTGAAGCTTTCTTT

d_call: TRBD1
clone_size: -
j_call: TRBJ2-7
v_call: TRBV5-4
cdr3_aa: CASSSDREISYEQYF
cdr3_nt: TGTGCCAGCAGCTCGGACAGGGAGATTTCCTACGAGCAGTACTTC

d_call: TRBD2
clone_size: once
j_call: TRBJ2-3
v_call: TRBV5-1
cdr3_aa: CASSLPLAGGHDTQYF
cdr3_nt: TGCGCCAGCAGCTTGCCACTAGCGGGAGGCCACGATACGCAGTATTTT